Listed here is a single T cell receptor beta chain. These data come from a study of blood T cell repertoires in COVID-19. Study background: The samples span acute and convalescent COVID-19 from the United States, Italy and Spain.

The method was immunoSEQ multiplex PCR; TCRdb's version includes in-frame clones alone and lacks a portion of them. Among about 64,000 clones, approximately 85% were seen once, and the ten largest hold roughly an eighth. There are 14 residues in the CDR3. Germline CDR1 reads LGHDT; CDR2 reads YNNKEL (reference sequence). The V and J ends lost 5 bases and 1 base respectively, with 11 bases between them. The gene calls are TRBV3-1 (or the pseudogene TRBV3-2) and TRBJ1-1, with a tentative D call TRBD1 (6 bases). The sample consisted of peripheral blood. This receptor was identified in a human donor in a cohort sampled during active COVID-19. CDR3 DNA: TGTGCCAGCAGCAACCGGGACAAGAACACTGAAGCTTTCTTT. Translating gives CASSNRDKNTEAFF.